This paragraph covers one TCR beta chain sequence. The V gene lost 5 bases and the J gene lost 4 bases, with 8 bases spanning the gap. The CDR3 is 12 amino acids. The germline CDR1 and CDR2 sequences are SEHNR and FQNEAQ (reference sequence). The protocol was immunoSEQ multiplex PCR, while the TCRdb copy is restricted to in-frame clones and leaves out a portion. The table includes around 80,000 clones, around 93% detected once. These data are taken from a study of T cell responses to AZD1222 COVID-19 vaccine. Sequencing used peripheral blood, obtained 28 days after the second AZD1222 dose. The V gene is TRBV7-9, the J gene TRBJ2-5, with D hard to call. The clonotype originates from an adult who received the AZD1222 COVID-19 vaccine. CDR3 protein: CASSPGRETQYF. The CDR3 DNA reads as TGTGCCAGCAGCCCAGGACGAGAGACCCAGTACTTC.